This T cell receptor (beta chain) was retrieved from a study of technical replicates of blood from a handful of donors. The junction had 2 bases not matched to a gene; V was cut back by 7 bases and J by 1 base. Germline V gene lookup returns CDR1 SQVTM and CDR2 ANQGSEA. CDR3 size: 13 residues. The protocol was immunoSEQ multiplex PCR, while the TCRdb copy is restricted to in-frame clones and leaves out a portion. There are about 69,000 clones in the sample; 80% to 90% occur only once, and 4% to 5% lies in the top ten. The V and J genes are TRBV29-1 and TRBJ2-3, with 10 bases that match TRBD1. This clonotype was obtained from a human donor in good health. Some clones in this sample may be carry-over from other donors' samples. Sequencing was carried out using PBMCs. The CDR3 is CSAGTGGTDTQYF. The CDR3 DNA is TGCAGCGCCGGGACAGGGGGCACAGATACGCAGTATTTT.